These 25 T cell receptor beta chains originate from one sample sequenced in a study of T-cell reconstitution after alpha-beta-depleted transplantation in children (dated by TCRdb to the mid-2010s). Per the publication, the treatment or condition label means: allogeneic hematopoietic cell transplantation with graft depleted of TCRalphabeta T cells and CD19 B cells. Library preparation used PCR. Instrument used: Illumina HiSeq 2500. TCR library preparation used molecular barcoding, with unique molecular identifiers applied to normalize quantification of the TCRbeta repertoire. TCRdb ran its own pipeline on the public reads, namely fastp trimming at Q25 and MiXCR clone calling, and kept in-frame beta chains. Merged by CDR3 protein, the rows form single entries marked with the most common genes and DNA. Present in this sample are about 420,000 distinct CDR3 sequences, 15% to 20% of which were seen just once. Of the sample, under 30% falls within the top ten clones.

Sequences were derived from PBMCs, mostly from graft donor cells, sampled 360 days after TCRalphabeta/CD19-depleted stem cell transplant. These receptors all stem from a boy under two years old who had a stem cell transplant for Wiskott-Aldrich syndrome, so the T cells may come from the graft donor.

This sequence joins TRBV20-1 and TRBJ2-7, with D unclear. This CDR3 region has 14 residues. V shed 5 bases and J shed 1 base, with 15 bases lying between them. Germline CDR1 is DFQATT and CDR2 is SNEGSKA (reference sequence). The CDR3 coding sequence is TGCAGTGCTTGCCCCTCGAGTTGGTCCTACGAGCAGTACTTC. It yields the protein CSACPSSWSYEQYF.

This clonotype was recorded a few times. This chain links TRBV20-1 with TRBJ2-2, with 7 bases that match TRBD1. Germline CDR1 and CDR2: DFQATT and SNEGSKA (reference sequence). After removal of 3 bases from V and 4 bases from J, the junction contained 11 bases not matched to a gene. The CDR3 length is 16 residues. CDR3 in amino acids: CSARGVGTELTGELFF. The DNA of the CDR3 is TGCAGTGCTAGGGGAGTGGGGACAGAACTCACCGGGGAGCTGTTTTTT.

The chain couples TRBV11-1 to TRBJ1-6; 8 nucleotides match TRBD1. Germline values: CDR1 SGHAT, CDR2 FQDESV (reference sequence). With 2 bases clipped from V and 0 bases from J, the junction kept 6 bases outside the gene matches. CDR3 length: 18 amino acids. The CDR3 nucleotides are TGTGCCAGCAGCTTACCTTCGACAGGGGTCTCCTATAATTCACCCCTCCACTTT. This encodes CASSLPSTGVSYNSPLHF.

This clonotype has a handful of counts. The chain combines TRBV5-1 with TRBJ2-5, with D uncertain. The CDR3 consists of 9 residues. Germline CDR1 reads SGHRS; CDR2 reads YFSETQ. The CDR3 sequence is CASQETQYF. CDR3 sequence (DNA): TGCGCTTCCCAGGAGACCCAGTACTTC.

This clonotype occurred a few times. For the CDR3, the DNA is TGTGCCAGCAGTCGCCCGGGACAGGGGGGGTACGAGCAGTACTTC. It translates to CASSRPGQGGYEQYF. This chain connects TRBV7-9 to TRBJ2-7, with 11 positions matching TRBD1. V lost 6 bases to trimming and J lost 4 bases; unmatched junction nucleotides: 8. The CDR3 is made up of 15 amino acids. Germline V gene sequence: CDR1 SEHNR, CDR2 FQNEAQ (reference sequence).

This clonotype was seen many times. This chain joins TRBV7-9 and TRBJ1-1, with no clear D. Germline-derived CDR1 and CDR2 are SEHNR and FQNEAQ (reference sequence). V lost 5 bases, J lost 5 bases, and 12 bases lay in between. This CDR3 has 13 amino acids. The CDR3 region is CASSPLIWTEAFF. In DNA, the CDR3 is TGTGCCAGCAGCCCCCTCATCTGGACTGAAGCTTTCTTT.

The chain joins TRBV6-1 to TRBJ2-2, with D perhaps being TRBD1 or TRBD2 (5 bases each). This CDR3 is built from 16 residues. Deletions cut 5 bases from V and 2 bases from J, with 15 bases between. CDR1 is MNHNS, CDR2 SASEGT, per germline. The chain's CDR3 is CASSRTGTDNTGELFF. Written as DNA, the CDR3 is TGTGCCAGCAGTAGAACCGGGACGGACAACACCGGGGAGCTGTTTTTT.

The chain employs TRBV4-1 and TRBJ1-2, with D unclear. The ends were cut back, 1 base at V and 3 bases at J, with 18 bases in the middle. Germline CDR1 MGHRA, CDR2 YSYEKL. This CDR3 comprises 17 residues. The CDR3 sequence is CASSQGRLGRLHYGYTF. In DNA, the CDR3 is TGCGCCAGCAGCCAAGGCCGGTTGGGTCGCCTCCACTATGGCTACACCTTC.

In this sample, this clonotype turned up a few times. V usage is TRBV25-1 and J usage is TRBJ1-2; D is perhaps TRBD1 (6 bases). This CDR3 has 13 residues. In germline, CDR1 is MGHDK, CDR2 SYGVNS. V was trimmed by 1 base and J by 8 bases, leaving 11 bases between them. Written as DNA, the CDR3 is TGTGCCAGCAGTGAATTGAGGGGGAAGGGCTACACCTTC. Its protein is CASSELRGKGYTF.

This clonotype was counted only a few times. The gene calls are TRBV15 and TRBJ2-7; no reliable D call. This CDR3 is built from 15 residues. The germline gives CDR1 LNHNV, CDR2 YYDKDF (reference sequence). V was shortened by 0 bases and J by 9 bases, with 18 bases between the two germline ends. The CDR3 DNA follows: TGTGCCACCAGCAGAGATGGTTGGTACAGCTCGAGGCAGTACTTC. Its translation: CATSRDGWYSSRQYF.

This clonotype was observed a handful of times. The chain is built from TRBV10-3 and TRBJ1-1; no clear D gene. This CDR3 is 11 amino acids long. Trimming left V 5 bases short and J 3 bases short, with 4 bases between. Germline CDR1 ENHRY, CDR2 SYGVKD. The CDR3 loop reads CAISWHTEAFF. For the CDR3, the DNA is TGTGCCATCAGTTGGCACACTGAAGCTTTCTTT.

The chain has TRBV20-1 and TRBJ2-2; D is undetermined. CDR1 and CDR2 (germline): DFQATT, SNEGSKA (reference sequence). V was pared by 5 bases and J by 0 bases, with 7 bases between. The CDR3 runs 13 residues. The CDR3 here is CSAPLTNTGELFF. The CDR3 nucleotides are TGCAGTGCTCCCCTTACGAACACCGGGGAGCTGTTTTTT.

The chain uses TRBV12-3 or TRBV12-4 and TRBJ2-7; the D call may be TRBD1 or TRBD2 (5 bases each). The CDR3 is 17 residues long. Trimming cost V 6 bases and J 3 bases, with 24 bases left between them. The DNA of the CDR3 is TGTGCCAGCAGCCCCTCCCCTCCAGGGAGACCCCACTACGAGCAGTACTTC. Translated, it gives CASSPSPPGRPHYEQYF.

This clonotype was detected a few times. This rearrangement joins TRBV28 to TRBJ2-5; 7 positions match TRBD1. CDR3 length: 14 residues. After removal of 4 bases from V and 2 bases from J, the junction contained 4 bases not matched to a gene. Germline assignment: CDR1 MDHEN and CDR2 SYDVKM. CDR3 protein: CASSYSGQQETQYF. DNA of the CDR3: TGTGCCAGCAGTTATTCGGGACAGCAAGAGACCCAGTACTTC.

The chain joins TRBV20-1 to TRBJ2-5; D is undetermined. V lost 3 bases to trimming and J lost 1 base, with 6 bases between them. Looked up from germline, CDR1 is DFQATT and CDR2 is SNEGSKA (reference sequence). The CDR3 sequence is 12 residues long. The CDR3 coding sequence is TGCAGTGCTAGGGTGGGCCAAGAGACCCAGTACTTC. Translating gives CSARVGQETQYF.

A few counts support this clonotype. The gene calls are TRBV7-9 and TRBJ2-5, with D possibly TRBD1 on 7 matching bases. The CDR3 is 12 amino acids. Germline V gives CDR1 SEHNR, CDR2 FQNEAQ (reference sequence). V was shortened by 6 bases and J by 7 bases, with 12 bases between the two germline ends. CDR3 nucleotide sequence: TGTGCCAGCAGTGGCAGGGGGGCGACCCAGTACTTC. Translation: CASSGRGATQYF.

This clonotype was seen a few times. The chain carries TRBV5-1 and TRBJ2-5, with 8 bases identical to TRBD1. The CDR3 runs 16 residues. The V and J ends lost 4 bases and 5 bases, in that order; junction bases with no gene match: 13. Looked up from germline, CDR1 is SGHRS and CDR2 is YFSETQ. Written as DNA, the CDR3 is TGCGCCAGCAGCCCCCAGGGGGCCCGGGATCAGGAGACCCAGTACTTC. Translating it yields CASSPQGARDQETQYF.

The V call is TRBV7-2, the J call TRBJ2-1, with 7 bases aligning to TRBD2. The J segment lost 9 bases and the V segment lost 5 bases, leaving 10 bases of the junction unmatched. This CDR3 is 14 amino acids long. Per the germline V gene, CDR1 is SGHTA and CDR2 is FQGNSA. This CDR3 reads CASSRLAGASEQFF. In DNA form, the CDR3 reads TGTGCCAGCAGCCGTTTGGCGGGAGCTAGTGAGCAGTTCTTC.

This clonotype was observed a few times. The V gene is TRBV12-3 or TRBV12-4, the J gene TRBJ2-5; the D gene is possibly TRBD2 (5 bases). The CDR3 is made up of 13 amino acids. V was cut by 6 bases and J by 5 bases, with 13 bases left in between. CDR3 amino acids: CASSLTTRETQYF. The CDR3, as DNA: TGTGCCAGCAGCTTGACTACGAGGGAGACCCAGTACTTC.

This clonotype came up once. The chain recombines TRBV7-8 with TRBJ2-3; D gene ambiguous. The germline V and J ends were trimmed by 4 bases and 0 bases, with 11 bases remaining between them. Germline CDR1 and CDR2: SGHVS and FQNEAQ. CDR3 length equals 15 residues. The CDR3 spells CASSYRVSSTDTQYF. In nucleotides, the CDR3 is TGTGCCAGCAGCTATAGAGTCAGCAGCACAGATACGCAGTATTTT.

J is TRBJ1-1 and V is TRBV29-1; D call uncertain. Deletions cut 6 bases from V and 1 base from J, with 12 bases between. This CDR3 is 13 amino acids long. Germline V lookup: CDR1 SQVTM, CDR2 ANQGSEA. Written as DNA, the CDR3 is TGCAGCGTCTGCGCGGTGTCGAACACTGAAGCTTTCTTT. Its translation is CSVCAVSNTEAFF.

This clonotype has more than one count but fewer than ten. This sequence joins TRBV7-8 and TRBJ1-4, with 9 bases aligning to TRBD1. J lost 7 bases, V lost 1 base, and 4 bases had no gene match. The CDR3 consists of 15 residues. Germline loops: CDR1 SGHVS, CDR2 FQNEAQ. CDR3 in DNA: TGTGCCAGCAGCTTAGGGACAGGGGAGACTGAAAAACTGTTTTTT. This sequence encodes CASSLGTGETEKLFF.

The chain is built from TRBV28 and TRBJ2-3; no reliable D call. There are 14 residues in the CDR3. Germline V lookup: CDR1 MDHEN, CDR2 SYDVKM. With 6 bases removed from V and 0 bases from J, the gap between germline ends came to 10 bases. The CDR3 DNA follows: TGTGCCAGCAGCAGCAGCCTTAGCACAGATACGCAGTATTTT. Translating gives CASSSSLSTDTQYF.

This clonotype was detected only a few times. The rearrangement uses TRBV6-1 and TRBJ2-1, with D perhaps TRBD2 (7 bases). Germline V gives CDR1 MNHNS, CDR2 SASEGT. The CDR3 spans 16 residues. Trimming cost V 7 bases and J 9 bases, with 25 bases left between them. CDR3 sequence reads: CASIRGASGERGEQFF. CDR3 in DNA: TGTGCCAGCATCCGGGGGGCTAGCGGAGAAAGGGGTGAGCAGTTCTTC.

The sample holds a few counts of this clonotype. CDR3 amino acids: CASSQAGLDRGTHTQYF. The CDR3 bases are TGCGCCAGCAGCCAAGCCGGTTTGGACAGGGGCACTCATACGCAGTATTTT. This chain joins TRBV4-1 and TRBJ2-3; 9 bases align to TRBD1. CDR1 is MGHRA, CDR2 YSYEKL, per germline. The V gene end was trimmed by 1 base and the J gene end by 7 bases; junction bases not matched to a gene: 12. The CDR3 is 17 amino acids.